This T cell receptor (beta chain) was recorded in a study of T-cell reconstitution after alpha-beta-depleted transplantation in children. General study findings and limits: Several hundred graft clones that had expanded were reportedly the source of alpha-beta T cells about two months after transplant. From newly produced T cells came most of the T-cell counts and diversity one year after transplant.

Trimming cost V 4 bases and J 6 bases; bases outside gene matches: 2. Germline V gene data show CDR1 as DFQATT and CDR2 as SNEGSKA (reference sequence). This CDR3 has 13 residues. A library of TCRbeta sequences, prepared with unique molecular identifiers, was generated. TCRdb re-called the PCR reads with MiXCR, one entry per CDR3 protein. The sample has around 700,000 distinct CDR3 sequences, about an eighth seen once. In its sample, this clonotype was seen many times. As yet, its antigen is unknown. The receptor was isolated from a girl aged 2 to 10 with congenital amegakaryocytic thrombocytopenia, due to receive a stem cell transplant. The V call is TRBV20-1, the J call TRBJ2-1; 11 nucleotides agree with TRBD2. The starting material was PBMCs, obtained before TCRalphabeta/CD19-depleted stem cell transplant. The chain's CDR3 is CSAIAGGPNEQFF. The CDR3 DNA reads TGCAGTGCTATAGCGGGAGGGCCCAATGAGCAGTTCTTC.